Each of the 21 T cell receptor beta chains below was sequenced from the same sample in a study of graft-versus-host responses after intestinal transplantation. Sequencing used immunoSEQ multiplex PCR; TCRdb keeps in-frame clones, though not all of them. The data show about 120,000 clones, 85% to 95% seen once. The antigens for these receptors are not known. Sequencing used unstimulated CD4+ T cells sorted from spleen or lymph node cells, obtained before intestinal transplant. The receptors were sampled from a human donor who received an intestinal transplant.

CDR3 coding DNA: TGCGCCAGCAGCTTGAACGGTATGGAGGGGACTGAGCAGTTCTTC. Translated: CASSLNGMEGTEQFF. The genes are TRBV5-1 and TRBJ2-1; TRBD2 is a possible D gene (6 bases). The length of the CDR3 is 15 residues. V gave up 1 base and J gave up 9 bases, with 17 bases separating them. The germline gives CDR1 SGHRS, CDR2 YFSETQ.

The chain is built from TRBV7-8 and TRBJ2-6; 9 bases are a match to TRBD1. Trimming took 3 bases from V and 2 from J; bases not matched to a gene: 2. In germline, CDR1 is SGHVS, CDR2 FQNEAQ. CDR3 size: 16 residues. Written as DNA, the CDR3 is TGTGCCAGCAGCTTGGGGACAGGGACTGGGGCCAACGTCCTGACTTTC. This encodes CASSLGTGTGANVLTF.

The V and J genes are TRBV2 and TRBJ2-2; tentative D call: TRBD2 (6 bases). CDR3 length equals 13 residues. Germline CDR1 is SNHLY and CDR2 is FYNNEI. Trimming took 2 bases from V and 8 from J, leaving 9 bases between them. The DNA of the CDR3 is TGTGCCAGCAGTGAATCGGGGGTTGGGGAGCTGTTTTTT. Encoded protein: CASSESGVGELFF.

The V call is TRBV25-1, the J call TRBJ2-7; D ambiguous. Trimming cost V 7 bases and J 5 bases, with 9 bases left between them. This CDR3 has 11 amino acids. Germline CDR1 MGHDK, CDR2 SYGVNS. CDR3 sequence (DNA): TGTGCCAGCACCCTCAAACACGAGCAGTACTTC. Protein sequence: CASTLKHEQYF.

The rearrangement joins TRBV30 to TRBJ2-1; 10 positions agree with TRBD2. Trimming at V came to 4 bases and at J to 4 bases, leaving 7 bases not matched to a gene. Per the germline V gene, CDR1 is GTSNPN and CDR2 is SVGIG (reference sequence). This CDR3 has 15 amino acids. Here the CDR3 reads CAWIPGTSAYNEQFF. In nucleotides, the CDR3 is TGTGCCTGGATCCCGGGGACTAGCGCGTACAATGAGCAGTTCTTC.

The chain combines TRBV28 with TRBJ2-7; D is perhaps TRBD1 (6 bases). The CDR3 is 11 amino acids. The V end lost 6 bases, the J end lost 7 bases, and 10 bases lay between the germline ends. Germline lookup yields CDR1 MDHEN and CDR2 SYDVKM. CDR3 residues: CASSQRGEQYF. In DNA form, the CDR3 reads TGTGCCAGCAGCCAAAGGGGGGAGCAGTACTTC. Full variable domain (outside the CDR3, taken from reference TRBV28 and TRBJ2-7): DVKVTQSSRYLVKRTGEKVFLECVQDMDHENMFWYRQDPGLGLRLIYFSYDVKMKEKGDIPEGYSVSREKKERFSLILESASTNQTSMYLCASSQRGEQYFGPGTRLTVT.

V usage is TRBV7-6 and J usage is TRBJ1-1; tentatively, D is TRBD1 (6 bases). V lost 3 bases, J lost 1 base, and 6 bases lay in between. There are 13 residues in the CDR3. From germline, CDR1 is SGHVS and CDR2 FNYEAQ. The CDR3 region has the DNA TGTGCCAGCAGCTTGGACAGGAACACTGAAGCTTTCTTT. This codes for CASSLDRNTEAFF.

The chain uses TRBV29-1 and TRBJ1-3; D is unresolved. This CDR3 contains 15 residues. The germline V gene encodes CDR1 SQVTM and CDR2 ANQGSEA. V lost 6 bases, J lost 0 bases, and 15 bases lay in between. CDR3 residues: CSVHRVGGSGNTIYF. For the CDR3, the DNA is TGCAGCGTCCACCGGGTGGGAGGCTCTGGAAACACCATATATTTT.

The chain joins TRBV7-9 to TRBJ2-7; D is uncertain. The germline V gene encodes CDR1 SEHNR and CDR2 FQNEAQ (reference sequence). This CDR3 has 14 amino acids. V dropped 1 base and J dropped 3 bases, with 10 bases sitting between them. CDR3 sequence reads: CASSLEYGNYEQYF. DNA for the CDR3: TGTGCCAGCAGCTTAGAATACGGTAACTACGAGCAGTACTTC.

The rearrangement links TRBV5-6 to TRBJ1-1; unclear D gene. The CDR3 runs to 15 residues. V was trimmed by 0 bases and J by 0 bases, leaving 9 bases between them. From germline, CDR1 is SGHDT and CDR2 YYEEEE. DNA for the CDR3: TGTGCCAGCAGCTTGGCCGGTGAACTGAACACTGAAGCTTTCTTT. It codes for CASSLAGELNTEAFF. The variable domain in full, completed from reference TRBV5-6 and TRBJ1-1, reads DAGVTQSPTHLIKTRGQQVTLRCSPKSGHDTVSWYQQALGQGPQFIFQYYEEEERQRGNFPDRFSGHQFPNYSSELNVNALLLGDSALYLCASSLAGELNTEAFFGQGTRLTVV.

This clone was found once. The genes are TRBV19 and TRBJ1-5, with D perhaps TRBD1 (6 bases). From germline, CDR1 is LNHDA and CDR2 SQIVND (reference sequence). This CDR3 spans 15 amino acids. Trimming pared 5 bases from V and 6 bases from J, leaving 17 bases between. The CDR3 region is CASSAGTTAAQPQHF. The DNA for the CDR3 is TGTGCCAGTAGTGCGGGGACAACAGCAGCTCAGCCCCAGCATTTT. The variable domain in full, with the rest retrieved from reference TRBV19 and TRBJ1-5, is DGGITQSPKYLFRKEGQNVTLSCEQNLNHDAMYWYRQDPGQGLRLIYYSQIVNDFQKGDIAEGYSVSREKKESFPLTVTSAQKNPTAFYLCASSAGTTAAQPQHFGDGTRLSIL.

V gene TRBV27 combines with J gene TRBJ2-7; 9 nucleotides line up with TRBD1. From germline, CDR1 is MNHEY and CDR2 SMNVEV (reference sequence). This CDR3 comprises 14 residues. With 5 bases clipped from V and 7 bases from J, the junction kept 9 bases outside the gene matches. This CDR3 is CASSLSGTGLEQYF. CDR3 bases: TGTGCCAGCAGTCTCTCCGGGACAGGGTTGGAGCAGTACTTC.

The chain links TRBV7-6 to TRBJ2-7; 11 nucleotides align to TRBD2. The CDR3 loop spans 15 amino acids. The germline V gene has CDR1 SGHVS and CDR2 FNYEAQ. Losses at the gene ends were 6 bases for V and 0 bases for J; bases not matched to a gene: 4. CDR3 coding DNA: TGTGCCAGCAGTTGGGGGACTAGCGGCTCCTACGAGCAGTACTTC. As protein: CASSWGTSGSYEQYF. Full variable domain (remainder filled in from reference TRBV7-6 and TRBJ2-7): GAGVSQSPRYKVTKRGQDVALRCDPISGHVSLYWYRQALGQGPEFLTYFNYEAQQDKSGLPNDRFSAERPEGSISTLTIQRTEQRDSAMYRCASSWGTSGSYEQYFGPGTRLTVT.

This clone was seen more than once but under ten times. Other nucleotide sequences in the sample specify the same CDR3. The CDR3 reads CASSLRAGEYNEQFF. CDR3 DNA sequence: TGTGCCAGCAGCTTACGGGCGGGAGAGTACAATGAGCAGTTCTTC. This rearrangement joins TRBV7-2 to TRBJ2-1; 7 nucleotides match TRBD2. The length of the CDR3 is 15 residues. V trimming: 2 bases; J trimming: 4 bases; junction bases outside the gene matches: 5. The V gene's germline CDR1 is SGHTA and CDR2 FQGNSA.

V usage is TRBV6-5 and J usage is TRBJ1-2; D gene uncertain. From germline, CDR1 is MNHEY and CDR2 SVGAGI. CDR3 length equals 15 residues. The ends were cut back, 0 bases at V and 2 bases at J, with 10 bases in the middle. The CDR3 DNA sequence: TGTGCCAGCAGTTACTCCGCTACAGCAAACTATGGCTACACCTTC. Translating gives CASSYSATANYGYTF.

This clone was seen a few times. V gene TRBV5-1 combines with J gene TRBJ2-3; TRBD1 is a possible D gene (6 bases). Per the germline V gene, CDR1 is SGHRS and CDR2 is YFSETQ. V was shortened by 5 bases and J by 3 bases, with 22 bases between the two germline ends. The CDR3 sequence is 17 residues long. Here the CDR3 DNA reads TGCGCCAGCAGGCCAGATCCCGGACAGACTTATACAGATACGCAGTATTTT. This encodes CASRPDPGQTYTDTQYF.

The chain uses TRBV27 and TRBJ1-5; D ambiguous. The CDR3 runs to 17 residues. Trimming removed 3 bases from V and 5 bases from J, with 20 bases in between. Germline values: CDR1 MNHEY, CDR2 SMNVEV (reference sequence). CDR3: CASSFRQGPHPDQPQHF. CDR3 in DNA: TGTGCCAGCAGTTTCCGGCAAGGGCCTCACCCCGATCAGCCCCAGCATTTT.

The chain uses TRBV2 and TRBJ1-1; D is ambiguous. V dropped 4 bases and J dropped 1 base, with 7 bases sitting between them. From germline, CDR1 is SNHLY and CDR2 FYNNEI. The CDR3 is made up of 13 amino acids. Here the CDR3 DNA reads TGTGCCAGCAGTGCCCACCCGAACACTGAAGCTTTCTTT. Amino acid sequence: CASSAHPNTEAFF.

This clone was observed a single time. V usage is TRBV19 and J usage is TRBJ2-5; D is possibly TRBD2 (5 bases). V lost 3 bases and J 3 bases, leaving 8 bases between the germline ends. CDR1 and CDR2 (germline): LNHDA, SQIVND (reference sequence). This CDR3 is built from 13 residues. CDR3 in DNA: TGTGCCAGTAGTATGGGAGTCGAAGAGACCCAGTACTTC. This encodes CASSMGVEETQYF.

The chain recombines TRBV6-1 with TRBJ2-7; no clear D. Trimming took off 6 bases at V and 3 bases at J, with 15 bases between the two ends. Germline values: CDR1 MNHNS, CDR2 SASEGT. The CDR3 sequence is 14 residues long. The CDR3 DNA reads TGTGCCAGCAGACTCGGGCCGACTTACTACGAGCAGTACTTC. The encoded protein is CASRLGPTYYEQYF.

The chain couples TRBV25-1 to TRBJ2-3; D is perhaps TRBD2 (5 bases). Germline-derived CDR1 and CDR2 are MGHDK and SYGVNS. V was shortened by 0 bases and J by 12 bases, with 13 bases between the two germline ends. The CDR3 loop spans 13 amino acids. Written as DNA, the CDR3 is TGTGCCAGCAGTGAATATGAGGGTGGACGACAGTATTTT. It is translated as CASSEYEGGRQYF. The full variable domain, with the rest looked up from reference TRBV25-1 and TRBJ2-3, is EADIYQTPRYLVIGTGKKITLECSQTMGHDKMYWYQQDPGMELHLIHYSYGVNSTEKGDLSSESTVSRIRTEHFPLTLESARPSHTSQYLCASSEYEGGRQYFGPGTRLTVL.